Listed below are T cell receptor beta chains from one sample, sequenced in a study of neurological immune-mediated disorders. One entry per CDR3 protein results from TCRdb running MiXCR on the 5' RACE reads. The sample yields about 66,000 distinct CDR3 sequences, roughly 4.8% seen once. Sequences were obtained from PBMCs. The receptor source for this set is a man between 25 and 39 years old with multiple sclerosis. The CDR3 runs from the conserved cysteine through the conserved F or W. The D gene is left open where the match is weak. The size of a clone is reported for some rows only, either as once, few or many, or as a class for expanded clones.

j_call,v_call,clone_size,d_call,cdr3_nt,cdr3_aa
TRBJ1-2,TRBV20-1,many,TRBD1,TGCAGTGCTAGAAGGACAGGGGGCAGATTTGGCTACACCTTC,CSARRTGGRFGYTF
TRBJ2-2,TRBV2,many,-,TGTGCCAGCAGGTGGGGGAACACCGGGGAGCTGTTTTTT,CASRWGNTGELFF
TRBJ1-1,TRBV20-1,many,TRBD1,TGCAGTGCTAGAGATCAGAGGGGGCACACTGAAGCTTTCTTT,CSARDQRGHTEAFF
TRBJ1-5,TRBV12-3/TRBV12-4,-,TRBD1,TGTGCCAGCAGTTCCGTCCCGGGACAGGGGGTGCGCAATCAGCCCCAGAATTTT,CASSSVPGQGVRNQPQNF
TRBJ1-1,TRBV5-1,many,-,TGCGCCAGCAGCTTGAATCCCCCGAACACTGAAGCTTTCTTT,CASSLNPPNTEAFF
TRBJ1-1,TRBV5-1,many,TRBD1,TGCGCCAGCAGCCCAGGGACAGCGAACACTGAAGCTTTCTTT,CASSPGTANTEAFF
TRBJ1-5,TRBV5-1,many,-,TGCGCCAGCAGCTTTGCGGGGCCCGAGCCCCAGCATTTT,CASSFAGPEPQHF
TRBJ1-1,TRBV5-1,-,TRBD1,TGCGCCAGCGCGGGACAGGAATGGACTGAAGCTTTCTTT,CASAGQEWTEAFF
TRBJ2-3,TRBV25-1,-,TRBD1,TGTGCCAGCAGTGAATGGGGGACAGCTATAACAGATACGCAGTATTTT,CASSEWGTAITDTQYF
TRBJ1-2,TRBV6-2/TRBV6-3,-,-,TGTGCCACCACCGAGGGTTATGGCTACACCTTC,CATTEGYGYTF
TRBJ2-2,TRBV24-1,many,-,TGTGCCACCAGTGACCCTCCCGGACAGACCACCGGGGAGCTGTTTTTT,CATSDPPGQTTGELFF
TRBJ1-4,TRBV5-5,many,-,TGTGCCAGCAGCTTCCCGGGGAGTGAAAAACTGTTTTTT,CASSFPGSEKLFF
TRBJ1-5,TRBV28,many,TRBD1,TGTGCCAGCAGCTACAGGGGGGGCTATATTAGCAATCAGCCCCAGCATTTT,CASSYRGGYISNQPQHF
TRBJ1-1,TRBV19,-,-,TGTGCCAGTAGTATCATAGATTTTGGTGAAGCTTTCTTT,CASSIIDFGEAFF
TRBJ1-6,TRBV12-3/TRBV12-4,many,-,TGTGCCAGCAGTCGAACCTTTGGTTCACCCCTCCACTTT,CASSRTFGSPLHF
TRBJ1-1,TRBV5-6,many,-,TGTGCCAGCATGAGGGGGACCGACGCTGAAGCTTTCTTT,CASMRGTDAEAFF
TRBJ2-3,TRBV10-3,-,-,TGTGCCATCAAGGGGACCATTCAGACAGATACGCAGTATTTT,CAIKGTIQTDTQYF
TRBJ1-6,TRBV25-1,many,-,TGTGCCAGCAGGGGTTGGGGAAATTCACCCCTCCACTTT,CASRGWGNSPLHF
TRBJ2-5,TRBV5-1,many,TRBD1,TGCGCCAGCAGCTTTCGACAGGGCACAGAGACCCAGTACTTC,CASSFRQGTETQYF
TRBJ2-5,TRBV20-1,-,TRBD2,TGCAGTGCCCTGGGACTAGCGGGGGATCAAGAGACCCAGTACTTC,CSALGLAGDQETQYF
TRBJ1-4,TRBV12-3/TRBV12-4,few,-,TGTGCCAGCAGCCGAAGTGATAATGAAAAACTGTTTTTT,CASSRSDNEKLFF
TRBJ2-6,TRBV27,few,-,TGTGCCAGCAGTCCGGCCATTGGGGCCAACGTCCTGACTTTC,CASSPAIGANVLTF
TRBJ1-2,TRBV12-3/TRBV12-4,few,-,TGTGCCAGCAGTTTAGGTTTGGTGGCAGGAGATAGCTTTGGCTATGGCTACACCTTC,CASSLGLVAGDSFGYGYTF
TRBJ1-6,TRBV14,many,-,TGTGCCAGCAGCCTCTCCTATAATTCACCCCTCCACTTT,CASSLSYNSPLHF
TRBJ2-2,TRBV20-1,many,TRBD2,TGCAGTGCTAGAGATCGAACCGACCCTCGGGGGGTCACCGGGGAGCTGTTTTTT,CSARDRTDPRGVTGELFF
TRBJ1-2,TRBV12-3/TRBV12-4,many,-,TGTGCCAGCAGTTTGGATGGGGCCCTTAACTATGGCTACACCTTC,CASSLDGALNYGYTF